This T cell receptor (beta chain) was captured in a study of T-cell memory formation after mild COVID-19. This clonotype showed up just a few times. TCRdb called the 5' RACE reads again in MiXCR, with one record for every CDR3 protein. The top ten hold 2.5% to 4% of the sample, which has under 200,000 distinct CDR3 sequences, about an eighth seen once. The V gene's germline CDR1 is SGHTA and CDR2 FQGNSA. This CDR3 spans 14 amino acids. With 7 bases removed from V and 4 bases from J, the gap between germline ends came to 16 bases. The receptor was derived from a man aged 18 to 35 who had mild COVID-19 (a few samples of this study predate the infection). Cell type and time point are not known. The chain recombines TRBV7-2 with TRBJ1-1; no firm D call. The sequenced material came from PBMCs or a T cell subset sorted from them (not recorded which). CDR3 amino acids: CASTAYGGITEAFF. For the CDR3, the DNA is TGTGCCAGCACCGCCTACGGTGGGATCACTGAAGCTTTCTTT.